The entry that follows covers one T cell receptor (beta chain) sequence. The data are from a study of shared clonotypes between healthy human individuals. Splitting the CD4+ cells yielded a CD45RA+ naive subset and a CD45RA-negative memory subset. Here immunoSEQ multiplex PCR was the method, and the copy in TCRdb shows in-frame clones only, minus some. The sample lists a few hundred thousand clones, around two thirds occurring once. Losses at the gene ends were 3 bases for V and 9 bases for J; bases not matched to a gene: 2. There are 12 residues in the CDR3. CDR1 is KGHSH, CDR2 LQKENI, per germline. The specimen sequenced was memory CD4+ T cells sorted from blood. As to subset: CD45RA-negative fraction. The chain carries TRBV18 and TRBJ2-7, with TRBD2 matching 10 bases. This receptor was identified in a man in his thirties or forties in good health. The chain's CDR3 is CASSPQREGQYF. For the CDR3, the DNA is TGTGCCAGCTCACCTCAGCGGGAGGGGCAGTACTTC.